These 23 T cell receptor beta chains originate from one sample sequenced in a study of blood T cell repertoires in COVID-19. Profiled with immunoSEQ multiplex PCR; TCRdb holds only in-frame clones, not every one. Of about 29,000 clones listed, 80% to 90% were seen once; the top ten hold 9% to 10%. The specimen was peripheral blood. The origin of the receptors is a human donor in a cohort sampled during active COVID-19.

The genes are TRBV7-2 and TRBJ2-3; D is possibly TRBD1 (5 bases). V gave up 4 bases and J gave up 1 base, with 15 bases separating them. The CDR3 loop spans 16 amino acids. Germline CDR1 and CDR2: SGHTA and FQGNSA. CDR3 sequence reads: CASSSLVGRGTDTQYF. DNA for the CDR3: TGTGCCAGCAGCTCCCTCGTGGGCAGGGGCACAGATACGCAGTATTTT.

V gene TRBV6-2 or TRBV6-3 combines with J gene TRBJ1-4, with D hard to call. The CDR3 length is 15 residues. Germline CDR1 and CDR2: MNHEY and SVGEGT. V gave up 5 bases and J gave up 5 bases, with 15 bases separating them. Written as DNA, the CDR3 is TGTGCCAGCAGTGCCCCTCGGGAAGCCAATGAAAAACTGTTTTTT. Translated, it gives CASSAPREANEKLFF.

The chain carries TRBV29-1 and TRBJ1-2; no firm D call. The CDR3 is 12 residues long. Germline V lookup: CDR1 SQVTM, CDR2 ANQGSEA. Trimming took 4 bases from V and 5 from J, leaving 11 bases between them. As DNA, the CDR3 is TGCAGCGTTGTAACAGAGGGATATGGCTACACCTTC. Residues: CSVVTEGYGYTF. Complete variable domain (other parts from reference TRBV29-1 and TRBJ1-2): SAVISQKPSRDICQRGTSLTIQCQVDSQVTMMFWYRQQPGQSLTLIATANQGSEATYESGFVIDKFPISRPNLTFSTLTVSNMSPEDSSIYLCSVVTEGYGYTFGSGTRLTVV.

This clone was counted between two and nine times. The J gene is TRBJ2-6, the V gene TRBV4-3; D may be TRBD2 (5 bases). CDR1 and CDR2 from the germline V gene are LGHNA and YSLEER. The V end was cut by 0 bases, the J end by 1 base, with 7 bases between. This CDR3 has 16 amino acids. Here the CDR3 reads CASSQEPGSGANVLTF. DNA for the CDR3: TGCGCCAGCAGCCAAGAGCCGGGGTCTGGGGCCAACGTCCTGACTTTC.

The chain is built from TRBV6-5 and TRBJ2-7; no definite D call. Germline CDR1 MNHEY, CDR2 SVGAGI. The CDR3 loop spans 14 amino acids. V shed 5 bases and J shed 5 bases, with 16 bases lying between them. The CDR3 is CASSLDAPRNEQYF. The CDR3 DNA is TGTGCCAGCAGTCTCGACGCCCCGCGGAACGAGCAGTACTTC.

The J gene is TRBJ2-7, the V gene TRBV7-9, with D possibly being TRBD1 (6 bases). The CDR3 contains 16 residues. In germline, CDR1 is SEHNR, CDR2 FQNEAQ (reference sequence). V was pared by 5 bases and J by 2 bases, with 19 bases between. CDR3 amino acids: CASSQGQNVPTYEQYF. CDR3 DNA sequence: TGTGCCAGCAGCCAAGGACAGAACGTACCTACCTACGAGCAGTACTTC.

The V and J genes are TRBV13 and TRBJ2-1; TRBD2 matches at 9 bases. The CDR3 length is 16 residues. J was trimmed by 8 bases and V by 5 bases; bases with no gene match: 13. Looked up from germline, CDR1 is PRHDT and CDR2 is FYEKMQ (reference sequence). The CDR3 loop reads CASSRLGGGAEYEQFF. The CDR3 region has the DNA TGTGCCAGCAGCAGGCTCGGCGGGGGGGCCGAGTATGAGCAGTTCTTC.

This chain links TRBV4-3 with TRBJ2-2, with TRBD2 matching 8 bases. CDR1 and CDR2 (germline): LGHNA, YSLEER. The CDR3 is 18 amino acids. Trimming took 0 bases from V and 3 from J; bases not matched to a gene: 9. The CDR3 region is CASSQDRVAGSYTGELFF. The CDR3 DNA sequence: TGCGCCAGCAGCCAAGATCGGGTAGCGGGGAGTTACACCGGGGAGCTGTTTTTT.

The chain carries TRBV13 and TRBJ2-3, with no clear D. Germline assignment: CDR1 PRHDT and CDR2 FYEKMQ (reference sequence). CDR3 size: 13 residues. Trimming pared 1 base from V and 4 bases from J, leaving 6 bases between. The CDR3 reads CASSLDSPDTQYF. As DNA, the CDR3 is TGTGCCAGCAGCTTAGATAGCCCAGATACGCAGTATTTT.

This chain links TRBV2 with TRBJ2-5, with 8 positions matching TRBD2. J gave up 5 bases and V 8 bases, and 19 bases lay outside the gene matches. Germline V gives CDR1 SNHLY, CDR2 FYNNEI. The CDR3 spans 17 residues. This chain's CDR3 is CASRRTAGLDPAETQYF. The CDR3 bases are TGTGCCAGCCGAAGGACAGCGGGACTAGACCCGGCCGAGACCCAGTACTTC.

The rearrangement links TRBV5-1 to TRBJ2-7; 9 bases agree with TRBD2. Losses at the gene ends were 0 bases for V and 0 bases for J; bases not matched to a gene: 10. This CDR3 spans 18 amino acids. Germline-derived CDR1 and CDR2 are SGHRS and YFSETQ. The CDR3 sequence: CASSLAGASGASSYEQYF. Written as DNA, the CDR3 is TGCGCCAGCAGCTTGGCTGGGGCTAGCGGGGCGAGCTCCTACGAGCAGTACTTC.

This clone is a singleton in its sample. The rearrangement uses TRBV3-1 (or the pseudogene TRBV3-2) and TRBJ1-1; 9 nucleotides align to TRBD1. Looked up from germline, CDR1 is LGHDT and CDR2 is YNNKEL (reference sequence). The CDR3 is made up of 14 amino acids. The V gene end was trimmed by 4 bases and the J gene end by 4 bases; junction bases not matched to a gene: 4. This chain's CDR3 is CASSRKTGGTEAFF. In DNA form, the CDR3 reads TGTGCCAGCAGCCGAAAGACAGGGGGCACTGAAGCTTTCTTT.

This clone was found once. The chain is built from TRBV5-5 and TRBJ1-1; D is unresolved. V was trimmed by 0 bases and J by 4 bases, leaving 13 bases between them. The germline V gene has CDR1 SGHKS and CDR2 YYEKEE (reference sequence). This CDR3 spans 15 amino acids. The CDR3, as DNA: TGTGCCAGCAGCTTGGTAGGAGCGTCAGCCACTGAAGCTTTCTTT. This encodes CASSLVGASATEAFF.

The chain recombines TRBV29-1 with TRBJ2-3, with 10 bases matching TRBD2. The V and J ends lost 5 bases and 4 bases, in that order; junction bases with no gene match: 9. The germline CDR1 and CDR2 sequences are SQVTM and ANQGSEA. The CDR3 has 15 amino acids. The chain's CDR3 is CSVSLASGGADTQYF. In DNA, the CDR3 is TGCAGCGTTTCATTAGCTAGCGGGGGTGCAGATACGCAGTATTTT.

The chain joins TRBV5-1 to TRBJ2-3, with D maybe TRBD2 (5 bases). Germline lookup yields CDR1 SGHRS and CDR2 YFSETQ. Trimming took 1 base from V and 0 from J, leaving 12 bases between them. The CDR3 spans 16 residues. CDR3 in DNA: TGCGCCAGCAGCTTGTATGTAAGCGGAAGCACAGATACGCAGTATTTT. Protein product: CASSLYVSGSTDTQYF.

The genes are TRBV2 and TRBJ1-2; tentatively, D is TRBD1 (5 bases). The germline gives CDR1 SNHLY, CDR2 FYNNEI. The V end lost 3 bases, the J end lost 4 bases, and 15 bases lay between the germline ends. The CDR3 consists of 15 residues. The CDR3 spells CASSDIGGVSYGYTF. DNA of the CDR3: TGTGCCAGCAGTGATATTGGGGGGGTGAGCTATGGCTACACCTTC. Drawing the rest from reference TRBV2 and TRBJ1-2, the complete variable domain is EPEVTQTPSHQVTQMGQEVILRCVPISNHLYFYWYRQILGQKVEFLVSFYNNEISEKSEIFDDQFSVERPDGSNFTLKIRSTKLEDSAMYFCASSDIGGVSYGYTFGSGTRLTVV.

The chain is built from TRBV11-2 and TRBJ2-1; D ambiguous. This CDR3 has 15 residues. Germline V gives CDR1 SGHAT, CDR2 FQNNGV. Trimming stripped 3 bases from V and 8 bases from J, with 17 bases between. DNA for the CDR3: TGTGCCAGCAGCTTTGCTTTAGGAAGGCTAGATGAGCAGTTCTTC. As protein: CASSFALGRLDEQFF.

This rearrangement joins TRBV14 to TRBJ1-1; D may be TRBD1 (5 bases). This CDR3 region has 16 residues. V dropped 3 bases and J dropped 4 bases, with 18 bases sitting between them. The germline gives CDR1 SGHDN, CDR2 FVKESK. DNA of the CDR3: TGTGCCAGCAGCCAGGGTGTTGGTGGGGCGTTCACTGAAGCTTTCTTT. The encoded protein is CASSQGVGGAFTEAFF.

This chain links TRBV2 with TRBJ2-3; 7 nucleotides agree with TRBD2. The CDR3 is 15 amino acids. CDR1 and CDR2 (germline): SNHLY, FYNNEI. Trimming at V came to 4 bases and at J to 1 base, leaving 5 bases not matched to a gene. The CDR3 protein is CASSGGGRRTDTQYF. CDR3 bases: TGTGCCAGCAGTGGGGGGGGACGCCGCACAGATACGCAGTATTTT. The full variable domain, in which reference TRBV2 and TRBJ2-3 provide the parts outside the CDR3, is EPEVTQTPSHQVTQMGQEVILRCVPISNHLYFYWYRQILGQKVEFLVSFYNNEISEKSEIFDDQFSVERPDGSNFTLKIRSTKLEDSAMYFCASSGGGRRTDTQYFGPGTRLTVL.

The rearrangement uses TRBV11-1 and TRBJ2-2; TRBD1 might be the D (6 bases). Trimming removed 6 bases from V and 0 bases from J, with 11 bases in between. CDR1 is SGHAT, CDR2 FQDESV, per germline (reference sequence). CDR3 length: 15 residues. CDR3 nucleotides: TGTGCCAGCAGGAACAGGGAGCCGAACACCGGGGAGCTGTTTTTT. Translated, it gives CASRNREPNTGELFF.

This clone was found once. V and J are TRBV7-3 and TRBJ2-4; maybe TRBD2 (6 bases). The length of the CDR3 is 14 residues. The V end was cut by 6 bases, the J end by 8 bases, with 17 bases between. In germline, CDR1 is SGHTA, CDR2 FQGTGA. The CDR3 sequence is CASSLKAGGDIQYF. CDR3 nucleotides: TGTGCCAGCAGTCTAAAGGCAGGAGGGGACATTCAGTACTTC.

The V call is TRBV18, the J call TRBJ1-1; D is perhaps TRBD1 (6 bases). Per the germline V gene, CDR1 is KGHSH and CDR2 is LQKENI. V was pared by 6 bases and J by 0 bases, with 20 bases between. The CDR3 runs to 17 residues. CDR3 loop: CASSPLRTALMNTEAFF. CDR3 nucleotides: TGTGCCAGCTCGCCTCTACGGACAGCTTTAATGAACACTGAAGCTTTCTTT. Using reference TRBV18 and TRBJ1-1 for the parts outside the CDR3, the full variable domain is NAGVMQNPRHLVRRRGQEARLRCSPMKGHSHVYWYRQLPEEGLKFMVYLQKENIIDESGMPKERFSAEFPKEGPSILRIQQVVRGDSAAYFCASSPLRTALMNTEAFFGQGTRLTVV.

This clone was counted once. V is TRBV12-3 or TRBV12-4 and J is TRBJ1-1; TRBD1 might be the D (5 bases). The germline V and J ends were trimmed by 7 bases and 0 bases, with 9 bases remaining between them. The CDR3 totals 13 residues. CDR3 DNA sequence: TGTGCCAGCATCGACAGCATGAACACTGAAGCTTTCTTT. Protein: CASIDSMNTEAFF.